This T cell receptor beta chain appears in the sequencing data of a study of T cell responses to AZD1222 COVID-19 vaccine. Study context: Pooling of second doses given at about 4 or about 12 weeks was done.

Method: immunoSEQ multiplex PCR; TCRdb's copy keeps in-frame clones and lacks some. This sample yields some 130,000 clones, of which over 75% are seen a single time; 20% to 25% belongs to the top ten. The TCR originated in an adult in good health. Source: peripheral blood, taken on day 0 of AZD1222 vaccination.

CDR3 sequence reads: CAWAHHNTEAFF. The CDR3 DNA reads TGTGCCTGGGCACATCATAACACTGAAGCTTTCTTT. V gene TRBV30 combines with J gene TRBJ1-1; the D is unclear. Germline V CDR1 and CDR2: GTSNPN, SVGIG (reference sequence). V was shortened by 5 bases and J by 2 bases, with 9 bases between the two germline ends. This CDR3 is built from 12 residues.